This T cell receptor (beta chain) was sequenced during a study of regulatory T cells in long-lasting Graves disease. TCR beta libraries were built with iRepertoire HTBI primers and Arm-PCR of CDR3 regions. One entry per CDR3 protein, called by TCRdb with MiXCR from the multiplex PCR reads. The profile shows around 400,000 distinct CDR3 sequences, approximately 12% of them singletons. The time point is: newly diagnosed GD, antithyroid drugs for less than 3 months. Making the TCR library involved RNA that had been extracted from PBMCs. The germline V gene encodes CDR1 MNHEY and CDR2 SMNVEV (reference sequence). Germline trimming cut 5 bases from V and 3 bases from J; bases unmatched to any gene: 7. The CDR3 has 16 amino acids. This sample also appeared in a second study, on T cells in Graves' hyperthyroidism and ophthalmopathy.

Sample: peripheral blood mononuclear cells (PBMCs), taken at new diagnosis, from a patient treated with antithyroid drugs. The clonotype comes from a woman between 18 and 30 years old with Graves disease. This rearrangement joins TRBV27 to TRBJ2-7; 13 bases map to TRBD2. The CDR3 reads CASSLGTSGTYYEQYF. The DNA for the CDR3 is TGTGCCAGCAGTCTCGGGACTAGCGGGACCTACTACGAGCAGTACTTC.